This T cell receptor beta chain was recovered during a study of blood T cell repertoires in COVID-19. Only in-frame clones appear in the TCRdb table, and some are missing; sequencing was by immunoSEQ multiplex PCR. The sample yields a few hundred thousand clones, 70% to 90% seen once. This receptor was obtained from a woman aged 25 to 45 with COVID-19, enrolled during active disease. Sequencing was performed on peripheral blood.

The CDR3 DNA reads TGTGCCAGCAGCTTGGGAGTAGAGACCCAGTACTTC. This sequence encodes CASSLGVETQYF. The chain employs TRBV7-9 and TRBJ2-5, with a possible D match to TRBD2 (5 bases). Germline V CDR1 and CDR2: SEHNR, FQNEAQ (reference sequence). V lost 3 bases and J 4 bases, leaving 6 bases between the germline ends. This CDR3 contains 12 residues. Supplemented by reference TRBV7-9 and TRBJ2-5, the full variable domain reads DTGVSQNPRHKITKRGQNVTFRCDPISEHNRLYWYRQTLGQGPEFLTYFQNEAQLEKSRLLSDRFSAERPKGSFSTLEIQRTEQGDSAMYLCASSLGVETQYFGPGTRLLVL.